This TCR beta chain stems from a study of blood T cell repertoires in COVID-19. Per the original methods: Using reference gene primer amplification, nucleated cell counts were estimated. The table came from immunoSEQ multiplex PCR; TCRdb's copy has only in-frame clones and leaves some out. Clone size and V and J calls were adopted from that table, with D and trimming inferred from the DNA. The sample carries 200,000 to 250,000 clones, around 90% recorded once. CDR1 LGHDT and CDR2 YNNKEL come from the germline V gene (reference sequence). Losses at the gene ends were 4 bases for V and 0 bases for J; bases not matched to a gene: 6. There are 16 residues in the CDR3. In this sample, this clone turned up once.

Sequenced input: PBMCs or T cells enriched from blood (not recorded which). The V and J genes are TRBV3-1 (or the pseudogene TRBV3-2) and TRBJ2-1; 7 bases agree with TRBD1. This sequence was found in a woman under 40 who had recovered from COVID-19. The CDR3 DNA reads TGTGCCAGCAGCCCAGACTGGACAGGCTCCTACAATGAGCAGTTCTTC. It specifies CASSPDWTGSYNEQFF.